This passage covers 30 T cell receptor beta chains from one sample sequenced in a study of T cell responses to AZD1222 COVID-19 vaccine. Data came from immunoSEQ multiplex PCR; TCRdb stores just in-frame clones and leaves some out. The top ten clones hold more than 10% of a sample with 140,000 to 150,000 clones, 90% to 95% of them seen once. The material was peripheral blood, obtained after recovery from COVID-19. The receptors stem from an adult who had recovered from COVID-19.

The chain has TRBV19 and TRBJ1-4, with TRBD1 matching 9 bases. Per germline, CDR1 LNHDA and CDR2 SQIVND (reference sequence). This CDR3 is 14 amino acids long. Unmatched junction bases numbered 4, after V lost 5 bases and J lost 6 bases. CDR3 bases: TGTGCCAGTAGTTTACAGGGGGCCGATGAAAAACTGTTTTTT. Its protein is CASSLQGADEKLFF.

The chain is built from TRBV28 and TRBJ1-2, with D possibly matching TRBD1 (6 bases). The germline V and J ends were trimmed by 7 bases and 7 bases, with 19 bases remaining between them. In germline, CDR1 is MDHEN, CDR2 SYDVKM. The CDR3 sequence is 14 residues long. CDR3 DNA: TGTGCCAGCATAGGGAGCTTACACAGGGTTGGCTACACCTTC. It encodes CASIGSLHRVGYTF.

V is TRBV10-2 and J is TRBJ1-5, with TRBD1 matching 7 bases. This CDR3 has 14 residues. The germline V gene encodes CDR1 WSHSY and CDR2 SAAADI. Trimming cost V 4 bases and J 5 bases; bases outside gene matches: 5. The CDR3, as DNA: TGCGCCAGCAGTGGAGTACAGGGGTATCAGCCCCAGCATTTT. Protein sequence: CASSGVQGYQPQHF.

The chain carries TRBV6-5 and TRBJ2-3, with TRBD1 identical over 9 bases. After removal of 6 bases from V and 8 bases from J, the junction contained 9 bases not matched to a gene. Germline V gene data show CDR1 as MNHEY and CDR2 as SVGAGI. The CDR3 sequence is 14 residues long. This CDR3 is CASSAGTGRGTQYF. The CDR3 DNA sequence: TGTGCCAGCAGCGCCGGGACAGGGAGGGGTACGCAGTATTTT.

This sequence joins TRBV14 and TRBJ2-1; 7 nucleotides match TRBD2. CDR3 size: 16 residues. With 0 bases clipped from V and 4 bases from J, the junction kept 6 bases outside the gene matches. Germline V gene sequence: CDR1 SGHDN, CDR2 FVKESK. In DNA, the CDR3 is TGTGCCAGCAGCCAAGAGGGGGGGGAACTGTACAATGAGCAGTTCTTC. This encodes CASSQEGGELYNEQFF.

The chain recombines TRBV11-2 with TRBJ2-1; 8 nucleotides line up with TRBD2. V dropped 2 bases and J dropped 2; count of bases not matched to a gene: 5. The CDR3 runs to 16 residues. Germline values: CDR1 SGHAT, CDR2 FQNNGV. Written as DNA, the CDR3 is TGTGCCAGCAGCTTACGGGGGGGAGGGCCCTACAATGAGCAGTTCTTC. Translated, it gives CASSLRGGGPYNEQFF.

The chain employs TRBV29-1 and TRBJ2-7; tentatively, D is TRBD2 (5 bases). The V end lost 4 bases, the J end lost 3 bases, and 13 bases lay between the germline ends. The CDR3 has 13 amino acids. The germline gives CDR1 SQVTM, CDR2 ANQGSEA. CDR3: CSVVAGRFYEQYF. The DNA for the CDR3 is TGCAGCGTTGTGGCGGGCCGATTCTACGAGCAGTACTTC.

The chain uses TRBV2 and TRBJ1-1; the D gene is possibly TRBD1 (6 bases). Germline CDR1 and CDR2: SNHLY and FYNNEI. The ends were cut back, 2 bases at V and 10 bases at J, with 20 bases in the middle. The CDR3 covers 15 residues. CDR3 loop: CASSEWDGTPERAFF. Written as DNA, the CDR3 is TGTGCCAGCAGTGAATGGGACGGGACACCCGAGCGAGCTTTCTTT.

The rearrangement uses TRBV4-1 and TRBJ2-3; the D is unclear. CDR1 and CDR2 (germline): MGHRA, YSYEKL. CDR3 length: 13 residues. Trimming left V 6 bases short and J 4 bases short, with 11 bases between. CDR3 bases: TGCGCCAGCAGTCACGAATGGTCAGATACGCAGTATTTT. The encoded protein is CASSHEWSDTQYF.

The V and J genes are TRBV4-2 and TRBJ2-7; TRBD2 agrees at 9 bases. Looked up from germline, CDR1 is LGHNA and CDR2 is YNFKEQ. The CDR3 is made up of 17 amino acids. V gave up 0 bases and J gave up 2 bases; unmatched junction bases: 8. The CDR3 is CASSQDITSGSTYEQYF. The CDR3, as DNA: TGTGCCAGCAGCCAAGATATCACTAGCGGGTCGACCTACGAGCAGTACTTC.

J is TRBJ2-7 and V is TRBV28; D gene ambiguous. Germline V gives CDR1 MDHEN, CDR2 SYDVKM. V dropped 3 bases and J dropped 3 bases, with 6 bases sitting between them. This CDR3 comprises 12 residues. The CDR3 region has the DNA TGTGCCAGCAGTTTTAGTGGCTACGAGCAGTACTTC. It specifies CASSFSGYEQYF.

The CDR3 DNA reads as TGTGCCAGCAGCCCGTCAGGGGACAATGAGCAGTTCTTC. This encodes CASSPSGDNEQFF. The chain has TRBV7-9 and TRBJ2-1, with D possibly matching TRBD1 (6 bases). The CDR3 is 13 amino acids. Trimming stripped 5 bases from V and 5 bases from J, with 10 bases between. The germline V gene has CDR1 SEHNR and CDR2 FQNEAQ (reference sequence). Full variable domain (outside the CDR3, taken from reference TRBV7-9 and TRBJ2-1): DTGVSQNPRHKITKRGQNVTFRCDPISEHNRLYWYRQTLGQGPEFLTYFQNEAQLEKSRLLSDRFSAERPKGSFSTLEIQRTEQGDSAMYLCASSPSGDNEQFFGPGTRLTVL.

The gene calls are TRBV12-3 or TRBV12-4 and TRBJ2-3; D call uncertain. Trimming took 4 bases from V and 5 from J, leaving 7 bases between them. The CDR3 runs 12 residues. CDR3 sequence: CASSSGVDTQYF. The CDR3 DNA reads TGTGCCAGCAGTTCCGGAGTAGATACGCAGTATTTT.

The gene calls are TRBV5-6 and TRBJ2-1; D perhaps matches TRBD2 (6 bases). The germline gives CDR1 SGHDT, CDR2 YYEEEE. The length of the CDR3 is 15 residues. Trimming shortened V by 1 base and J by 6 bases, and 14 bases separated the two germline ends. CDR3 region: CASSLSWDWSNEQFF. In DNA, the CDR3 is TGTGCCAGCAGCTTGAGTTGGGACTGGAGCAATGAGCAGTTCTTC.

The genes are TRBV4-1 and TRBJ2-7; perhaps TRBD1 as D (6 bases). CDR3 length: 17 residues. The V end lost 2 bases, the J end lost 4 bases, and 21 bases lay between the germline ends. Germline CDR1 MGHRA, CDR2 YSYEKL. CDR3 in amino acids: CASSQFHSRRQGYEQYF. CDR3 sequence (DNA): TGCGCCAGCAGCCAATTTCACTCGAGGCGTCAGGGGTACGAGCAGTACTTC.

The J gene is TRBJ2-6, the V gene TRBV10-2; D is unresolved. The V and J ends lost 2 bases and 0 bases respectively, with 5 bases between them. The CDR3 sequence is 15 residues long. Looked up from germline, CDR1 is WSHSY and CDR2 is SAAADI. The CDR3 DNA is TGCGCCAGCAGTGAGGAAAGCTCTGGGGCCAACGTCCTGACTTTC. This translates into CASSEESSGANVLTF.

This clone has a single count. The J gene is TRBJ1-2, the V gene TRBV30, with D perhaps matching TRBD1 (6 bases). Deletions cut 1 base from V and 3 bases from J, with 9 bases between. Per the germline V gene, CDR1 is GTSNPN and CDR2 is SVGIG (reference sequence). The CDR3 has 13 residues. CDR3: CAWSGDIDYGYTF. The CDR3 DNA reads as TGTGCCTGGAGTGGGGACATCGACTATGGCTACACCTTC.

This clone is a singleton in its sample. The rearrangement joins TRBV10-3 to TRBJ2-3, with D uncertain. V shed 6 bases and J shed 3 bases, with 16 bases lying between them. Germline values: CDR1 ENHRY, CDR2 SYGVKD. The CDR3 is made up of 15 amino acids. The CDR3 DNA sequence: TGTGCCATCAGGCAGACTCCCCGAGTGACAGATACGCAGTATTTT. Protein sequence: CAIRQTPRVTDTQYF.

The chain is built from TRBV5-6 and TRBJ1-4; TRBD1 matches at 9 bases. V trimming: 3 bases; J trimming: 7 bases; junction bases outside the gene matches: 4. The CDR3 extends over 14 amino acids. Germline V gene lookup returns CDR1 SGHDT and CDR2 YYEEEE. CDR3 amino acids: CASSSDRGSEKLFF. The CDR3 DNA sequence: TGTGCCAGCAGCTCAGACAGGGGGAGTGAAAAACTGTTTTTT. The full variable domain, its missing parts supplied by reference TRBV5-6 and TRBJ1-4, is DAGVTQSPTHLIKTRGQQVTLRCSPKSGHDTVSWYQQALGQGPQFIFQYYEEEERQRGNFPDRFSGHQFPNYSSELNVNALLLGDSALYLCASSSDRGSEKLFFGSGTQLSVL.

The J gene is TRBJ2-1, the V gene TRBV10-1; possible D gene TRBD2, 6 bases. The CDR3 extends over 13 amino acids. Germline V gene lookup returns CDR1 WNHNN and CDR2 SYGVQD (reference sequence). Trimming removed 4 bases at V and 2 bases at J, with 6 bases between. The CDR3 DNA follows: TGCGCCAGCAGTGCGGGGGCCTACAATGAGCAGTTCTTC. Amino acids: CASSAGAYNEQFF.

The sample holds a few counts of this clone. The chain combines TRBV19 with TRBJ2-1; D possibly corresponds to TRBD1 (7 bases). Germline V lookup: CDR1 LNHDA, CDR2 SQIVND (reference sequence). The V gene lost 9 bases and the J gene lost 10 bases, with 16 bases spanning the gap. The length of the CDR3 is 12 residues. CDR3 bases: TGTGCCAGCCTCACAGGGGCGGGGGAGCAGTTCTTC. Its protein product is CASLTGAGEQFF.

The gene calls are TRBV2 and TRBJ2-3; D assignment may be TRBD1 or TRBD2 (5 bases each). Trimming pared 5 bases from V and 3 bases from J, leaving 24 bases between. Germline V gene lookup returns CDR1 SNHLY and CDR2 FYNNEI. The CDR3 extends over 18 amino acids. Written as DNA, the CDR3 is TGTGCCAGCAGTACACCTTCGAGGGGACCCGGGAATACAGATACGCAGTATTTT. Protein product: CASSTPSRGPGNTDTQYF.

The genes are TRBV4-1 and TRBJ1-2; a weak D match, TRBD1 (6 bases). The CDR3 has 16 amino acids. Germline V gene data show CDR1 as MGHRA and CDR2 as YSYEKL. V was shortened by 0 bases and J by 6 bases, with 17 bases between the two germline ends. CDR3 loop: CASSQDFNRVGDGYTF. CDR3 coding DNA: TGCGCCAGCAGCCAAGACTTTAACAGGGTGGGCGATGGCTACACCTTC.

This clone was seen a handful of times. The genes are TRBV28 and TRBJ1-2; 7 nucleotides line up with TRBD1. Unmatched junction bases numbered 11, after V lost 6 bases and J lost 7 bases. CDR3 length: 14 amino acids. CDR1 and CDR2 (germline): MDHEN, SYDVKM. The CDR3 sequence is CASSLQGIVGGYTF. In nucleotides, the CDR3 is TGTGCCAGCAGCCTACAGGGGATTGTAGGTGGCTACACCTTC.

The chain joins TRBV7-9 to TRBJ1-2; D call uncertain. The CDR3 spans 13 residues. Per the germline V gene, CDR1 is SEHNR and CDR2 is FQNEAQ (reference sequence). Trimming took off 3 bases at V and 3 bases at J, with 8 bases between the two ends. The DNA for the CDR3 is TGTGCCAGCAGCTTGGGCGGAGACTATGGCTACACCTTC. It yields the protein CASSLGGDYGYTF.

This rearrangement joins TRBV5-1 to TRBJ2-1; D not certain. This CDR3 comprises 13 residues. Germline V gene data show CDR1 as SGHRS and CDR2 as YFSETQ. Trimming shortened V by 0 bases and J by 8 bases, and 9 bases separated the two germline ends. CDR3 sequence reads: CASSLGRVDEQFF. In DNA, the CDR3 is TGCGCCAGCAGCTTGGGTAGGGTCGATGAGCAGTTCTTC. The full variable domain, completed using reference TRBV5-1 and TRBJ2-1, is KAGVTQTPRYLIKTRGQQVTLSCSPISGHRSVSWYQQTPGQGLQFLFEYFSETQRNKGNFPGRFSGRQFSNSRSEMNVSTLELGDSALYLCASSLGRVDEQFFGPGTRLTVL.

V usage is TRBV28 and J usage is TRBJ2-2, with TRBD2 matching over 7 bases. The J segment lost 6 bases and the V segment lost 2 bases, leaving 6 bases of the junction unmatched. Looked up from germline, CDR1 is MDHEN and CDR2 is SYDVKM. The CDR3 extends over 15 amino acids. The CDR3 here is CASSLGGSVAGELFF. The CDR3 DNA follows: TGTGCCAGCAGTTTAGGCGGGAGTGTGGCCGGGGAGCTGTTTTTT.

This chain joins TRBV27 and TRBJ2-7, with 11 bases fitting TRBD1. This CDR3 spans 15 amino acids. Germline CDR1 is MNHEY and CDR2 is SMNVEV (reference sequence). Trimming removed 0 bases from V and 2 bases from J; junction bases left unmatched: 0. The CDR3 is CASSLSGQGAYEQYF. CDR3 DNA sequence: TGTGCCAGCAGTTTATCGGGACAGGGGGCCTACGAGCAGTACTTC.

This clone showed up just a few times. The chain carries TRBV29-1 and TRBJ2-7; the match to TRBD1 covers 7 bases. In germline, CDR1 is SQVTM, CDR2 ANQGSEA. The CDR3 sequence is 14 residues long. V dropped 2 bases and J dropped 2; count of bases not matched to a gene: 6. The CDR3 bases are TGCAGCGTTGAATTTGGGGACAGAGCCTACGAGCAGTACTTC. This gives the protein CSVEFGDRAYEQYF.

V is TRBV28 and J is TRBJ2-7; 7 bases are shared with TRBD1. The CDR3 extends over 13 amino acids. In germline, CDR1 is MDHEN, CDR2 SYDVKM. Germline trimming cut 10 bases from V and 2 bases from J; bases unmatched to any gene: 8. CDR3 in DNA: TGTGCCACCCGGGCCGGGACAGCCTACGAGCAGTACTTC. Encoded protein: CATRAGTAYEQYF.